This T cell receptor beta chain comes out of a study of blood T cells in healthy people across ages. Notes on the study in general: Leaving the PBMCs unsorted stopped any conclusive comparison of naive versus antigen-experienced cells.

Concerning this clonotype: Its antigen is undetermined.

Alongside a J-beta primer mix, a sample-barcoded 5' primer served in a second PCR lasting about 7 to 12 cycles. TCRdb processed the 5' RACE reads anew with MiXCR; each CDR3 protein has one entry. The data show fewer than 900,000 distinct CDR3 sequences, with roughly 45% seen just once and 20% to 25% held by the top ten. V was clipped by 8 bases and J by 4 bases, with 12 bases between them. CDR3 size: 13 residues. The receptor was derived from a woman in her fifties or sixties in good health. Sequences were obtained from blood. This chain links TRBV12-3 or TRBV12-4 with TRBJ1-5; no clear D. DNA of the CDR3: TGTGCCAGCGCCATAGCCGAAAATCAGCCCCAGCATTTT. Protein sequence: CASAIAENQPQHF.